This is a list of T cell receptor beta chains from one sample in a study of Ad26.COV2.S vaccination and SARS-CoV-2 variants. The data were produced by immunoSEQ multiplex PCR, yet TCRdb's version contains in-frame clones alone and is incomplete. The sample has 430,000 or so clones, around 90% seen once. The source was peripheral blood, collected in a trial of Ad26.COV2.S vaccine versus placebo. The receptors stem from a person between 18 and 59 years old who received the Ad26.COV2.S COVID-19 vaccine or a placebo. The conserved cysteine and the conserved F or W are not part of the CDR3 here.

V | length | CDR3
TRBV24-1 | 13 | ATSDSARVSGELF
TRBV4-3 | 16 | ASSLKMEGGRLDYEQY
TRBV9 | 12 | ASSTSGNGYEQY
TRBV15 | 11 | ATSLGRNYGYT
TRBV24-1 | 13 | ATSDPKSYTGELF
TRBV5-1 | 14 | ASSLGSGRAHNEQF
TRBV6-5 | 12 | ASSTSGGNQPQH
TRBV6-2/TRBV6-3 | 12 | ASSYVTGHNEQF
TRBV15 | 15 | ATSRAPGRIGNTEAF
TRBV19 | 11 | ASSIARISEAF
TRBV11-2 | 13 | ASSLEAGAVNEQF
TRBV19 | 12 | ASSSGQRGTEAF
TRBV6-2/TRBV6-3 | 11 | ASSGQGDQPQH
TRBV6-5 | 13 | ASSRGGIAKNIQY
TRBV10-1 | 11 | ASSAISSGELF
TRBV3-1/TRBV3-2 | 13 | ASSQVKGITGELF
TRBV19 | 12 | ASNLGTGAYEQY
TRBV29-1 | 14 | SVETSGRAGTDTQY
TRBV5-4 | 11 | ASSVGQEKKLF
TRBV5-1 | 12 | ASSLGEGADEQF
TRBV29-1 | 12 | SVEAIRLNTEAF
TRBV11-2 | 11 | ASSTGVTNEQF
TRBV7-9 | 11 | ASSRQGYYGYT
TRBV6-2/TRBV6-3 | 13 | ASSYPGVMNTEAF
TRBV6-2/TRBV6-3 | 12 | ASSSGIWANVLT
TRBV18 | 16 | ASSPPDRVAGGSYEQY
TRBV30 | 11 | AWTDSYNSPLH
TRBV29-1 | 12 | SVVPVLATDTQY
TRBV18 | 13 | ASSSWVPANYGYT
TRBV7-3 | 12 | ASSSDAGANVLT
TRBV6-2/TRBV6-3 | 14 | ASTPQGGVITDTQY
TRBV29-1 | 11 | SVEAPGGDEQY
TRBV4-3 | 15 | ASSQDWGGQGSYEQY
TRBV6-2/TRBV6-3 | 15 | ASSLILGAGSYYEQY
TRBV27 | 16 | ASSLSVGLSSYNSPLH
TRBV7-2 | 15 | ASSNRPLDATNEKLF
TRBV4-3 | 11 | ASSQHYPDTQY
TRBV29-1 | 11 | SAPGRGGETQY
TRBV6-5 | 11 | ASSYGLSGEQF
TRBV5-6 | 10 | ASTYVGYGYT
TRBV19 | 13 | ASSTGTAGANVLT
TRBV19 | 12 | ASTGTGIYNEQF
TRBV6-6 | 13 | ASSYSVKVVDTQY
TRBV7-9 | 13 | ASSRTGGRGTEAF
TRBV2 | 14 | ASSPLSGRGTGELF
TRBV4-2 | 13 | ASSQGIAATGELF
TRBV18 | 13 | ASSPPSRPGTEAF
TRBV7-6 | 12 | ASSRQGSNQPQH
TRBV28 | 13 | ASRTGGLDTDTQY
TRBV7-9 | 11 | ASSFGREGGYT
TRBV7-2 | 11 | ASSRGQGLSYT
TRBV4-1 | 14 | ASSAGAADSNQPQH
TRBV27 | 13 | ASSPRTGLGQPQH
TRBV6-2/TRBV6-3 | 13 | ASSPFTTVYNEQF
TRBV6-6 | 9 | ASGPGYEQY
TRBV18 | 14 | ASSPPSGTGGYEQY
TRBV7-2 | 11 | ASSSQGGETQY
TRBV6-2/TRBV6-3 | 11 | ASSYGGTKTIY
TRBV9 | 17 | ASSPIGLAGEITIYEQF